These 6 T cell receptor beta chains originate from one sample sequenced in a study of T-cell memory formation after mild COVID-19. MiXCR, applied by TCRdb to the 5' RACE reads, yields one record per CDR3 protein. The sample shows more than 100,000 distinct CDR3 sequences, about 6% of them seen only once. The sequenced material came from PBMCs or a T cell subset sorted from them (not recorded which). The receptors were gathered from an adult woman who had mild COVID-19 (a few samples of this study predate the infection). Cell type and time point are not known.

CDR3 nucleotide sequence: TGCGCCAGCAGCCAAGATCGGGTATTTAACTATGGCTACACCTTC. It translates to CASSQDRVFNYGYTF. The chain links TRBV4-3 to TRBJ1-2; D is undetermined. In germline, CDR1 is LGHNA, CDR2 YSLEER. V dropped 0 bases and J dropped 1 base, with 9 bases sitting between them. This CDR3 is 15 amino acids long.

The table lists this clonotype with a few counts. This rearrangement joins TRBV3-1 to TRBJ2-1; 7 bases are a match to TRBD2. Germline loops: CDR1 LGHDT, CDR2 YNNKEL (reference sequence). Trimming cost V 0 bases and J 7 bases; bases outside gene matches: 3. CDR3 length: 14 residues. This chain's CDR3 is CASSQEGLSNEQFF. The CDR3 region has the DNA TGTGCCAGCAGCCAAGAGGGACTAAGTAATGAGCAGTTCTTC.

This clonotype was recorded at least ten times. The chain links TRBV12-3 or TRBV12-4 to TRBJ1-4, with 10 bases lining up with TRBD1. This CDR3 has 16 amino acids. V shed 4 bases and J 8 bases; nucleotides not matched to a gene: 10. CDR3 sequence reads: CASSSRGTGAGEKLFF. The CDR3 DNA sequence: TGTGCCAGCAGTTCCCGAGGGACAGGGGCGGGAGAAAAACTGTTTTTT.

At least ten counts were recorded for this clonotype. The genes are TRBV12-3 or TRBV12-4 and TRBJ1-1, with 8 bases lining up with TRBD1. This CDR3 region has 12 residues. With 7 bases clipped from V and 7 bases from J, the junction kept 5 bases outside the gene matches. The CDR3 bases are TGTGCCAGCACTATAACAGGGGGTGAAGCTTTCTTT. Translating it yields CASTITGGEAFF.

A few counts support this clonotype. DNA for the CDR3: TGCAGTGCTGCCCGGGACAGGGGACTAGGAGGCTACACCTTC. Protein: CSAARDRGLGGYTF. The chain combines TRBV20-1 with TRBJ1-2; 10 nucleotides line up with TRBD1. J gave up 8 bases and V 5 bases, and 11 bases lay outside the gene matches. This CDR3 has 14 amino acids. Looked up from germline, CDR1 is DFQATT and CDR2 is SNEGSKA (reference sequence).

This clonotype was observed at least ten times. This chain uses TRBV7-3 with TRBJ2-7; perhaps TRBD2 as D (6 bases). V gave up 3 bases and J gave up 3 bases, with 9 bases separating them. Germline values: CDR1 SGHTA, CDR2 FQGTGA. This CDR3 comprises 13 residues. In DNA form, the CDR3 reads TGTGCCAGCAGCTTGGGACTGGACTACGAGCAGTACTTC. This gives the protein CASSLGLDYEQYF.